This section outlines one T cell receptor (beta chain) sequence together with its context. The antigen is not known. Germline V gene sequence: CDR1 SGHRS, CDR2 YFSETQ. The CDR3 contains 18 residues. Trimming pared 1 base from V and 1 base from J, leaving 20 bases between. The table came from immunoSEQ multiplex PCR; TCRdb's copy has only in-frame clones and leaves some out. The sample records about 95,000 clones, about 89% being singletons. The data are from a study of T cell responses to AZD1222 COVID-19 vaccine. Study outcomes and limitations: Per reports, nearly half of all spike-specific TCRs target regions that are unmutated in variants.

The receptor was isolated from an adult in good health. This sample comprised peripheral blood, obtained on day 0 of AZD1222 vaccination. The chain joins TRBV5-1 to TRBJ1-1; a possible D gene is TRBD1 (6 bases). The CDR3 DNA is TGCGCCAGCAGCTTGACTGAGGTCGGCAGGGGAGAGAACACTGAAGCTTTCTTT. Its protein is CASSLTEVGRGENTEAFF.